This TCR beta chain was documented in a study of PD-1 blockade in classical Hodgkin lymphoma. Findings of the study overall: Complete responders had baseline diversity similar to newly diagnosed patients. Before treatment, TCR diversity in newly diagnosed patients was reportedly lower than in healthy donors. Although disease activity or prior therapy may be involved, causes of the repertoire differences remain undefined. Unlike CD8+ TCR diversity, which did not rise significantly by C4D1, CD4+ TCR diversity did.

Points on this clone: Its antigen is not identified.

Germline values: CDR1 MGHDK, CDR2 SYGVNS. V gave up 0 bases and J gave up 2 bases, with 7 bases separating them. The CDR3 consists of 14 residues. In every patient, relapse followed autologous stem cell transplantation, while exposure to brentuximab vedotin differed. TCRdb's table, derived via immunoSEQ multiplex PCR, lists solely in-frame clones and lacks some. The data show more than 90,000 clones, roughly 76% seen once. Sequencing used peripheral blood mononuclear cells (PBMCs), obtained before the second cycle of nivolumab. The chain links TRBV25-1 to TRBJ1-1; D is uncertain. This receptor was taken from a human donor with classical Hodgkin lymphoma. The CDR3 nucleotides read TGTGCCAGCAGTGAATACGGGCCCAACACTGAAGCTTTCTTT. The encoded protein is CASSEYGPNTEAFF.